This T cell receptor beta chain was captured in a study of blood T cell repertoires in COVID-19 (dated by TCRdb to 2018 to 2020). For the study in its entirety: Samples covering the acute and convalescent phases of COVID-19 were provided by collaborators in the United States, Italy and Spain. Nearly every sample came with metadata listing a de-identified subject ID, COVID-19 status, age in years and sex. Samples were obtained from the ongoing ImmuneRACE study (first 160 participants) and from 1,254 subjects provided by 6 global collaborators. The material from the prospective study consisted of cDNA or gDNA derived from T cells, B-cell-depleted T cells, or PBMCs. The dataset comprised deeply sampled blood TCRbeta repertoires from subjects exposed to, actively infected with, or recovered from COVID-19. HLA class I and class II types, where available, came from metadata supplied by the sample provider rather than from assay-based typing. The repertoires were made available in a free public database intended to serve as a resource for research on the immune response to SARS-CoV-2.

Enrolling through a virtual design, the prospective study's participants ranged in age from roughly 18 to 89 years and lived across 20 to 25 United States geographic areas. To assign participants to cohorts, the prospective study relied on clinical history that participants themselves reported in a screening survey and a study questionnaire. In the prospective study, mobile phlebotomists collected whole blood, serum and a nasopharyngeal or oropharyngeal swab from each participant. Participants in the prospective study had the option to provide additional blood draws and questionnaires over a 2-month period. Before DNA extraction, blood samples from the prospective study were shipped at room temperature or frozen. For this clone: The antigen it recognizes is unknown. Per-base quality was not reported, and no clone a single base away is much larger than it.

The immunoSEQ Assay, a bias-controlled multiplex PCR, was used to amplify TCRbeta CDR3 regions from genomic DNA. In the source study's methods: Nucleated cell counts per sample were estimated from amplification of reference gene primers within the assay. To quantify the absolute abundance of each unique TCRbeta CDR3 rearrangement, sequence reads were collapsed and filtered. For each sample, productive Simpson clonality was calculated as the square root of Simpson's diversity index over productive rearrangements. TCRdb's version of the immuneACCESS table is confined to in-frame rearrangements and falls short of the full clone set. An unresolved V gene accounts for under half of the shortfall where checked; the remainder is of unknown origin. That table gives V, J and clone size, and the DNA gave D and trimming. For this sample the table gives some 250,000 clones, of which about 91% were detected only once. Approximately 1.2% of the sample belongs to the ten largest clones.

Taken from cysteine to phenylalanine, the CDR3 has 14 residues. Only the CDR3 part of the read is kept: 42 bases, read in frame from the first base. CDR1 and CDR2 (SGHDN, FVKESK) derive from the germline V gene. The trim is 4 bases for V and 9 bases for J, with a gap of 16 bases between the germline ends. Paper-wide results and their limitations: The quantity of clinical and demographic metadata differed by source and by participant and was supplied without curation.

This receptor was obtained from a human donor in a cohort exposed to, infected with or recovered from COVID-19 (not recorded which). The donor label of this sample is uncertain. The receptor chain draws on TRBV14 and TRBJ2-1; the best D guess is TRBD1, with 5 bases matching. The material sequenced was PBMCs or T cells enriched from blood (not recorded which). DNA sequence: TGTGCCAGCAGCCCGCGTTGGGGCCAGAGTGAGCAGTTCTTC. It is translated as CASSPRWGQSEQFF.